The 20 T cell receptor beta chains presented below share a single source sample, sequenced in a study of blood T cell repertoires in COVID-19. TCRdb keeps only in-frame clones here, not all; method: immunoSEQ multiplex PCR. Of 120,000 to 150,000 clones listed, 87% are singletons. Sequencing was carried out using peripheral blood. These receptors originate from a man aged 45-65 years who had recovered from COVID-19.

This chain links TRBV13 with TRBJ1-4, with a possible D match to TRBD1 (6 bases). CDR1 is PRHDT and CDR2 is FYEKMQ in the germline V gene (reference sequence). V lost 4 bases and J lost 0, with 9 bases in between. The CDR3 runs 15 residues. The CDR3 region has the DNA TGTGCCAGCAGCTCTAGACAGGCAACTAATGAAAAACTGTTTTTT. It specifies CASSSRQATNEKLFF.

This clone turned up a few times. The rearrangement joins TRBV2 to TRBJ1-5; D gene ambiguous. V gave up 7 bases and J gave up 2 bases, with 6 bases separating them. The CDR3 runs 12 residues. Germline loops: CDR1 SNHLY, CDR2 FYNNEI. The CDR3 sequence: CASTGGNQPQHF. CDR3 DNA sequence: TGTGCCAGCACCGGGGGCAATCAGCCCCAGCATTTT.

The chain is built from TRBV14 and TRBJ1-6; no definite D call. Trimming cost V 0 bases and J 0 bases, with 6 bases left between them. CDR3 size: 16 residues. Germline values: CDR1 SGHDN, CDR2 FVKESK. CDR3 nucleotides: TGTGCCAGCAGCCAAGAGTCCGGCTCCTATAATTCACCCCTCCACTTT. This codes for CASSQESGSYNSPLHF.

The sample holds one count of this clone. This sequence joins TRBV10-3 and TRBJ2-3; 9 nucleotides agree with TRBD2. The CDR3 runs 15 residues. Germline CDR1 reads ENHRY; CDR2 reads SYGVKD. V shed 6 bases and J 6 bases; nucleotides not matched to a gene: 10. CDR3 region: CAIRGGGGEVDTQYF. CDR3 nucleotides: TGTGCCATCAGGGGAGGCGGGGGGGAAGTTGATACGCAGTATTTT.

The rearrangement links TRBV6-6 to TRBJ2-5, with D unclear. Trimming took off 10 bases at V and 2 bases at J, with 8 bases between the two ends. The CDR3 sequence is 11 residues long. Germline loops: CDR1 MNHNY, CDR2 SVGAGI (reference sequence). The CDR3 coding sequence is TGTGCCACCGGTCTGCAAGAGACCCAGTACTTC. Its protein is CATGLQETQYF.

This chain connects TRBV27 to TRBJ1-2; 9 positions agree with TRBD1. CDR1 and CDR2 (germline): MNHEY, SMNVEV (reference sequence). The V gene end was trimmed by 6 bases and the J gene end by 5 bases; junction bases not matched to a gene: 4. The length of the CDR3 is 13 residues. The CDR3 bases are TGTGCCAGCAGGCGGACAGGGGAATATGGCTACACCTTC. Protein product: CASRRTGEYGYTF.

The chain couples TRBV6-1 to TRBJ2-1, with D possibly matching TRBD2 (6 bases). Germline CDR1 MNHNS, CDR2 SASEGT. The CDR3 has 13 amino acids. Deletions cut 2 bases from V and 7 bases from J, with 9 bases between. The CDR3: CASSERRENEQFF. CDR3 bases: TGTGCCAGCAGTGAAAGGAGGGAAAATGAGCAGTTCTTC.

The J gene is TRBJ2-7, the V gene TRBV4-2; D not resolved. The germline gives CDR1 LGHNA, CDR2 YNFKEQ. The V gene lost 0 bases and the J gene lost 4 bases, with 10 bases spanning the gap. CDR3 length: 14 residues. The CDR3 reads CASSQDQIGYEQYF. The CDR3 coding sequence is TGTGCCAGCAGCCAAGATCAAATCGGGTACGAGCAGTACTTC.

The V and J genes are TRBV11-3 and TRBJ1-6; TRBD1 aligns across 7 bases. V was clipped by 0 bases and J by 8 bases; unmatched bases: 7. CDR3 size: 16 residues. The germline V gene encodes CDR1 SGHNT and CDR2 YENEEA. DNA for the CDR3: TGTGCCAGCAGCTTAGATCCGACAGGGTTGGATTCACCCCTCCACTTT. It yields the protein CASSLDPTGLDSPLHF.

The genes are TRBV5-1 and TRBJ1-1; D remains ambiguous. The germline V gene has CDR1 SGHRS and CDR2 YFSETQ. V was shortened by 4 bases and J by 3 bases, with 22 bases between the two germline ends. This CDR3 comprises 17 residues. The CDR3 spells CASSPNGPGAGYTEAFF. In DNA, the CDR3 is TGCGCCAGCAGCCCCAATGGACCGGGCGCGGGGTACACTGAAGCTTTCTTT. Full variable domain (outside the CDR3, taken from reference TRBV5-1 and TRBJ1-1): KAGVTQTPRYLIKTRGQQVTLSCSPISGHRSVSWYQQTPGQGLQFLFEYFSETQRNKGNFPGRFSGRQFSNSRSEMNVSTLELGDSALYLCASSPNGPGAGYTEAFFGQGTRLTVV.

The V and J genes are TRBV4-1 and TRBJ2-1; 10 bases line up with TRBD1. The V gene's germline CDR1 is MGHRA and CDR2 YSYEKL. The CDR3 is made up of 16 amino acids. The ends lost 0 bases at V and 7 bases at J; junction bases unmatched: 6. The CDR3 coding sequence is TGCGCCAGCAGCCAAGACGGGACAGGGGAGTGGAATGAGCAGTTCTTC. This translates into CASSQDGTGEWNEQFF.

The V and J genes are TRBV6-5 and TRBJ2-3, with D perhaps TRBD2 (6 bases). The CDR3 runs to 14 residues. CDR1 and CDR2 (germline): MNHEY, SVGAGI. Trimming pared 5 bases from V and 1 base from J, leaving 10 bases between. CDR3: CASSRDFGTDTQYF. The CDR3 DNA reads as TGTGCCAGCAGTAGGGACTTCGGCACAGATACGCAGTATTTT.

CDR3 sequence reads: CASSFYHQNEQFF. In DNA, the CDR3 is TGTGCCAGCAGCTTTTACCATCAGAATGAGCAGTTCTTC. The J gene is TRBJ2-1, the V gene TRBV11-2; the D is unclear. This CDR3 is 13 amino acids long. CDR1 and CDR2 (germline): SGHAT, FQNNGV. Trimming shortened V by 3 bases and J by 7 bases, and 10 bases separated the two germline ends.

CDR3 nucleotides: TGTGCCAGCAGCTTCCCGGGACAGGGGGCAGGAGATACGCAGTATTTT. Its translation: CASSFPGQGAGDTQYF. The chain employs TRBV5-4 and TRBJ2-3; 12 bases agree with TRBD1. CDR3 length equals 16 residues. The trim removed 2 bases at V and 5 bases at J, leaving 6 bases unmatched. CDR1 and CDR2 (germline): SGHNT, YYREEE (reference sequence).

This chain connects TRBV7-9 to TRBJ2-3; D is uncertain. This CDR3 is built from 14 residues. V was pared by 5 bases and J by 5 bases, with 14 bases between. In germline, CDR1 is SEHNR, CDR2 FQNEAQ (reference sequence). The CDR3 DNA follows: TGTGCCAGCAGCAAACGCCAACTTAGAGATACGCAGTATTTT. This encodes CASSKRQLRDTQYF.

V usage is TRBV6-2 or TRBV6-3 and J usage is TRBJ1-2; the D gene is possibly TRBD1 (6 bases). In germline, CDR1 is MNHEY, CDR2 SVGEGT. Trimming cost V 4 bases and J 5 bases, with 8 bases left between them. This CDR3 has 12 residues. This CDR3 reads CASSSTGYGYTF. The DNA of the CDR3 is TGTGCCAGCAGTTCCACAGGGTATGGCTACACCTTC.

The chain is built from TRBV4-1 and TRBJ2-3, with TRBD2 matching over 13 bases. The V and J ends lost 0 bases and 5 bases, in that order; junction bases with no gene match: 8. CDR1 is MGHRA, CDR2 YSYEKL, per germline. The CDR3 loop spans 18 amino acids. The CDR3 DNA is TGCGCCAGCAGCCAAGATACCCCACTAGCGGGGGGGCAAGATACGCAGTATTTT. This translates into CASSQDTPLAGGQDTQYF.

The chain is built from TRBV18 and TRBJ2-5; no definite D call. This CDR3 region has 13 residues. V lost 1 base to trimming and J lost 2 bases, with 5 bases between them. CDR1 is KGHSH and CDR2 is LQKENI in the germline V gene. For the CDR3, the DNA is TGTGCCAGCTCACCACAACGGCAAGAGACCCAGTACTTC. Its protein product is CASSPQRQETQYF.

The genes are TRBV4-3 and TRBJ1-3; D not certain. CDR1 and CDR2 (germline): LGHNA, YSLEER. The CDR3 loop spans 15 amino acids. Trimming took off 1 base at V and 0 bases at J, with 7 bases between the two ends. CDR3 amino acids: CASSQVLSSGNTIYF. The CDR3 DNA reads TGCGCCAGCAGCCAAGTTCTGAGCTCTGGAAACACCATATATTTT.

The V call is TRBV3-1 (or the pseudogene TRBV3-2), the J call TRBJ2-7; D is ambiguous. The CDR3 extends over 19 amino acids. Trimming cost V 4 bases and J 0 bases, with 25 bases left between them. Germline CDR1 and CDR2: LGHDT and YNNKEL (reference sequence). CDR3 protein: CASSPNPSRHLLSSYEQYF. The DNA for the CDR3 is TGTGCCAGCAGCCCAAACCCCTCGAGACATCTGCTGAGCTCCTACGAGCAGTACTTC.